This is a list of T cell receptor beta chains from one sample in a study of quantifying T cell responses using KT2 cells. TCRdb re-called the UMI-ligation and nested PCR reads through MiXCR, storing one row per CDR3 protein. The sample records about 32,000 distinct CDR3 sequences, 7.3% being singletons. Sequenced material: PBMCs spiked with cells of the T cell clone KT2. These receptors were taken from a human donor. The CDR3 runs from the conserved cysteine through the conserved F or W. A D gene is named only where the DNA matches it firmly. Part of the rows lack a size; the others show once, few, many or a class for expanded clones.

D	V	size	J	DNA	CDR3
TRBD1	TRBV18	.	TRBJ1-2	TGTGCCAGCTCACCTTATGACAGGGCCTATGGCTACACCTTC	CASSPYDRAYGYTF
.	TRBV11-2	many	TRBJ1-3	TGTGCCAGCGGGGCAGGGTCGACGAACACCATATATTTT	CASGAGSTNTIYF
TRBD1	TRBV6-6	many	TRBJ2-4	TGTGCCAGCAGTCAGACAGGGGACGTACTAGCCAAAAACATTCAGTACTTC	CASSQTGDVLAKNIQYF
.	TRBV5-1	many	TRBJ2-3	TGCGCCAGCAGCTTTGCGAGCCCAGATACGCAGTATTTT	CASSFASPDTQYF
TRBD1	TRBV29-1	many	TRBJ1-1	TGCAGCGTTTGGGGACAGACTGAAGCTTTCTTT	CSVWGQTEAFF
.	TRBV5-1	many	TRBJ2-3	TGCGCCAGCAGCATGGGCCCCAGTGCAGATACGCAGTATTTT	CASSMGPSADTQYF
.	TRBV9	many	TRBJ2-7	TGTGCCAGCAGCGGAGACCCAGCGCCCCTCTACGAGCAGTACTTC	CASSGDPAPLYEQYF
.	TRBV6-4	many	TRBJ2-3	TGTGCCAGCAGTGACTCGGACACAGATACGCAGTATTTT	CASSDSDTDTQYF
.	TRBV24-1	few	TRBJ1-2	TGTGCCACCAGTGACCCCGCGACAGGCGACTATGGCTACACCTTC	CATSDPATGDYGYTF
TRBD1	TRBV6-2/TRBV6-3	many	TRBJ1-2	TGTGCCAGCAGTTACTCTCAGGACAGGGAGTACTATGGCTACACCTTC	CASSYSQDREYYGYTF
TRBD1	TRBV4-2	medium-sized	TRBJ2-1	TGTGCCAGCAGCCAAGAGACTGGACAGGGATACAATGAGCAGTTCTTC	CASSQETGQGYNEQFF
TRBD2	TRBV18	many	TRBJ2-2	TGTGCCAGCTCCCAAAGCCGTAAGACTAGCCGAGTCACCGGGGAGCTGTTTTTT	CASSQSRKTSRVTGELFF
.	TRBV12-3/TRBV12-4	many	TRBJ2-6	TGTGCCAGCAGTGGACAGCGGCTCAACTCTGGGGCCAACGTCCTGACTTTC	CASSGQRLNSGANVLTF
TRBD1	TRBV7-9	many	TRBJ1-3	TGTGCCAGCAGCTTCGGAGGACAGGCAGTCTCTGGAAACACCATATATTTT	CASSFGGQAVSGNTIYF
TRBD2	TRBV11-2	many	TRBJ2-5	TGTGCCAGCAGCCAGCGCGGACTAGCGGGGGGCGAAGAGACCCAGTACTTC	CASSQRGLAGGEETQYF
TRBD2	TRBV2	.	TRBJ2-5	TGTGCCAGCAGTGAAATGAAAGCGGGACAAGAGACCCAGTACTTC	CASSEMKAGQETQYF
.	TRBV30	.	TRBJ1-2	TGTGCCTGGAGCACGGGAAACTATGGCTACACCTTC	CAWSTGNYGYTF
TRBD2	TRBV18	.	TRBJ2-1	TGTGCCAGCTCACCACCCGGACTAGCGGGAGGTACCTACAATGAGCAGTTCTTC	CASSPPGLAGGTYNEQFF
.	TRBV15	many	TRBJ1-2	TGTGCCACCAGCAGGGATTTAACACCTCTCTATGGCTACACCTTC	CATSRDLTPLYGYTF
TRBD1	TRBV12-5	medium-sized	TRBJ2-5	TGTGCTAGTGGTAGGGACAGGGGCCAAGAGACCCAGTACTTC	CASGRDRGQETQYF
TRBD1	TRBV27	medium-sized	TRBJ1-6	TGTGCCAGCAGCCCACAGGGGGCTGATTCACCCCTCCACTTT	CASSPQGADSPLHF
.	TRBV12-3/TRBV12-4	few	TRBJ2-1	TGTGCCAGCAGTCGAACAGAGTACAATGAGCAGTTCTTC	CASSRTEYNEQFF
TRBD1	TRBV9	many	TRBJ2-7	TGTGCCAGCAGCCCACGGACAGGTGGCTACGAGCAGTACTTC	CASSPRTGGYEQYF
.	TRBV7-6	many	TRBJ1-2	TGTGCCAGCAGCTTAGAGGTGGACGGCAACTATGGCTACACCTTC	CASSLEVDGNYGYTF
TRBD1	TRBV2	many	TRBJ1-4	TGTGCCAGCAGCGACGACAGGGCTAAGGGTGAAAAACTGTTTTTT	CASSDDRAKGEKLFF
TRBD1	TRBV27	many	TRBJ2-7	TGTGCCAGCAGTTTATGGGGACAGGGAACAACCTACGAGCAGTACTTC	CASSLWGQGTTYEQYF
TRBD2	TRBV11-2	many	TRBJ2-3	TGTGCCAGCAGCTTAGATGTGCCCCCCCCGGGACTAGCGGGAGCGGACACAGATACGCAGTATTTT	CASSLDVPPPGLAGADTDTQYF
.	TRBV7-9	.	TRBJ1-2	TGTGCCAGCAGCTTCCTGTCGGGTGGCTACACCTTC	CASSFLSGGYTF
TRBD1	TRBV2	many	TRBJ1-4	TGTGCCAGCAGGGAAAACACCGGGACAGGTCAACTGTTTTTT	CASRENTGTGQLFF
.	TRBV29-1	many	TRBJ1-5	TGCAGCGTTGAAGATCCGGACCTCCCGGGGGGCCCGCCCCAGCATTTT	CSVEDPDLPGGPPQHF